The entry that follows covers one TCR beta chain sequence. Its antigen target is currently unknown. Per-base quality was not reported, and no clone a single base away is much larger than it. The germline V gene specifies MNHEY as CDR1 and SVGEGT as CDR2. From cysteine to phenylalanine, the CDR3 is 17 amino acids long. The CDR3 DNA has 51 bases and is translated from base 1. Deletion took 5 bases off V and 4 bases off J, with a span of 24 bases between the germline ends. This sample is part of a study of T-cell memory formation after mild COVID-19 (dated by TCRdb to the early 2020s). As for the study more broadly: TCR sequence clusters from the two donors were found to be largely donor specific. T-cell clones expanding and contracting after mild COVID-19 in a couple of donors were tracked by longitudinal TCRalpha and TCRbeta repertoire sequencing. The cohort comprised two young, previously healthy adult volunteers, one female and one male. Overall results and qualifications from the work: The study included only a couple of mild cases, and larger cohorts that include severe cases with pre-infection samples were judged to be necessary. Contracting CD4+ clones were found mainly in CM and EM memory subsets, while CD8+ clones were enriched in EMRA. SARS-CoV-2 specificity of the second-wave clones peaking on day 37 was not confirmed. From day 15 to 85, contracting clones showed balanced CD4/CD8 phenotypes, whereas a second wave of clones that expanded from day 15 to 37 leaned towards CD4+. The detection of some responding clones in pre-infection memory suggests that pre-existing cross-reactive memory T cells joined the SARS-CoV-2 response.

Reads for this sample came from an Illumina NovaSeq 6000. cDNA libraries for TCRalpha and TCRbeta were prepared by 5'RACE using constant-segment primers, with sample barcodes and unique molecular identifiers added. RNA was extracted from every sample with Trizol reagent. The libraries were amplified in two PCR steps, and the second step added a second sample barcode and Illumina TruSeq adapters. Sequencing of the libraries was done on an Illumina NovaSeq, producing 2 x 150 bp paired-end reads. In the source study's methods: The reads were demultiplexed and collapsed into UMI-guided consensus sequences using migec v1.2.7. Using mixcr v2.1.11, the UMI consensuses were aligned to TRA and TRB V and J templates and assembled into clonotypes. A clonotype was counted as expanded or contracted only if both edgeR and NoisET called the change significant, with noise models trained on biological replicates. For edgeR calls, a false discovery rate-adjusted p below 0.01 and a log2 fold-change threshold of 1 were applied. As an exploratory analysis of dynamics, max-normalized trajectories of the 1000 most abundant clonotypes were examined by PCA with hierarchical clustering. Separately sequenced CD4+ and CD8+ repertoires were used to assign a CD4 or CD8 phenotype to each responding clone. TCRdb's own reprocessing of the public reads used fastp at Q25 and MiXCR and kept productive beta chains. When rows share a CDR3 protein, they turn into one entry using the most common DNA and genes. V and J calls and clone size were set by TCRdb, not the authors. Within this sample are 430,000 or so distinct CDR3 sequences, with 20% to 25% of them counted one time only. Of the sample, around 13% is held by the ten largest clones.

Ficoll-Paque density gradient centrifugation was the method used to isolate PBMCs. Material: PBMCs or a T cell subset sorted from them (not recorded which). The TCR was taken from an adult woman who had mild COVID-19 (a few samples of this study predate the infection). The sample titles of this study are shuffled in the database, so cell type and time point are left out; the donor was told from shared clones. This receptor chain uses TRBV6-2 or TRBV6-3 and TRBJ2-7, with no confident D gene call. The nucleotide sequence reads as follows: TGTGCCAGCAGTCGACCCGTACGACGTGCAACAGAGTACGAGCAGTACTTC. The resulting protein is CASSRPVRRATEYEQYF.